The sequence of this T cell receptor beta chain was determined in a study of T-cell memory formation after mild COVID-19. Looking at the study overall: TCR clusters were mostly donor specific. Study-level points and caveats: Clones shrinking between day 15 and 85 showed a balanced CD4/CD8 split, and those that grew later tilted toward CD4+. Memory from before infection featured some responding clones, which suggests cross-reactive memory joined.

Points on this clonotype: Its antigen is currently unknown.

This CDR3 is built from 14 residues. V lost 7 bases, J lost 4 bases, and 13 bases lay in between. After 5'RACE with constant-segment primers, TCR alpha and TCR beta cDNA libraries carrying sample barcodes and UMIs were obtained. TCRdb reprocessed the 5' RACE reads via MiXCR and lists one record per CDR3 protein. Here the sample spans under 150,000 distinct CDR3 sequences, more than 15% being singletons. The receptor comes from an adult woman who had mild COVID-19 (a few samples of this study predate the infection). Cell type and time point are not known. V gene TRBV12-3 or TRBV12-4 combines with J gene TRBJ2-2; D remains ambiguous. Sequencing used PBMCs or a T cell subset sorted from them (not recorded which). The CDR3 nucleotides read TGTGCCAGCAACTCGCCGCCGGTCACCGGGGAGCTGTTTTTT. This sequence encodes CASNSPPVTGELFF.